This entry features one T cell receptor beta chain sequence. The antigen remains unidentified. Assay used: immunoSEQ multiplex PCR; TCRdb lists only in-frame clones, some missing. The sample yields 130,000 or so clones, around nine tenths seen once. The data belong to a study of graft-versus-host responses after intestinal transplantation. Regarding the study as a whole: Declines in HvG clones occurring early post-transplant were associated with peak circulating GvH clone levels. Ileal or blood samples showed some GvH clones first, and such clones were also found in recipient marrow.

The source material was unstimulated CD4+ T cells sorted from spleen or lymph node cells, sampled before intestinal transplant. The receptor's source is a human donor who received an intestinal transplant.

The CDR3 region is CSVAEQANTEAFF. Here the CDR3 DNA reads TGCAGCGTTGCCGAACAGGCGAACACTGAAGCTTTCTTT. The chain links TRBV29-1 to TRBJ1-1; tentative D call: TRBD1 (5 bases). The CDR3 totals 13 residues. Germline V gene sequence: CDR1 SQVTM, CDR2 ANQGSEA. V was pared by 4 bases and J by 1 base, with 10 bases between.